The present T cell receptor (beta chain) was sequenced within a study of T cells after yellow fever vaccination. Template-switching 5'RACE yielded the TCR cDNA; a universal primer site and UMIs were added in the process. TCRdb passed the 5' RACE reads through MiXCR, listing each CDR3 protein once. The table records 300,000 to 350,000 distinct CDR3 sequences, about 4.5% of them present only once. The CDR3 length is 14 residues. Trimming removed 4 bases from V and 2 bases from J, with 10 bases in between. Notes on the study in general: Abundant clonotypes (contaminants from the bulk population) could be present in FACS-sorted repertoires. Weaker overall was a secondary response that nonetheless peaked faster, on day 5 versus 15.

This clonotype was detected a few times. The antigen is not known. This chain connects TRBV12-3 or TRBV12-4 to TRBJ2-3, with D tentatively TRBD2 (6 bases). Specimen: PBMCs, collected 15 days after the yellow fever booster vaccination. The sequence was obtained from a man aged 18-30 years who received the YFV17D yellow fever vaccine. CDR3 loop: CASSYLAYTDTQYF. The CDR3 DNA reads as TGTGCCAGCAGTTACCTAGCGTACACAGATACGCAGTATTTT.